Shown below are 23 T cell receptor beta chains from a single sample sequenced in a study of identical twins. TCRdb used MiXCR to reprocess the 5' RACE reads, holding one entry per CDR3 protein. Of approximately 190,000 distinct CDR3 sequences in the sample, more than 15% were seen once. This sample also belongs to another study, concerning T cells expressing NK-cell markers.

Sequenced input: CD8+ T cells sorted from blood. All receptors come from a woman aged 18 to 35 in good health.

This clonotype was seen a handful of times. The chain has TRBV7-8 and TRBJ2-7; 7 bases are shared with TRBD1. V was clipped by 4 bases and J by 5 bases; unmatched bases: 2. Germline CDR1 and CDR2: SGHVS and FQNEAQ. The CDR3 totals 12 residues. The CDR3 nucleotides read TGTGCCAGCAGCTACAGGGGCCACGAGCAGTACTTC. Encoded protein: CASSYRGHEQYF. The full variable domain, its missing parts supplied by reference TRBV7-8 and TRBJ2-7, is GAGVSQSPRYKVAKRGQDVALRCDPISGHVSLFWYQQALGQGPEFLTYFQNEAQLDKSGLPSDRFFAERPEGSVSTLKIQRTQQEDSAVYLCASSYRGHEQYFGPGTRLTVT.

The rearrangement uses TRBV4-2 and TRBJ2-1; 8 bases fit TRBD1. CDR1 is LGHNA, CDR2 YNFKEQ, per germline. Unmatched junction bases numbered 8, after V lost 4 bases and J lost 6 bases. The CDR3 has 15 residues. CDR3 sequence: CASSPGQGLGNEQFF. The CDR3, as DNA: TGTGCCAGCAGCCCCGGACAGGGCCTGGGCAATGAGCAGTTCTTC.

The J gene is TRBJ1-1, the V gene TRBV10-1; D remains ambiguous. This CDR3 spans 12 amino acids. CDR1 and CDR2 (germline): WNHNN, SYGVQD (reference sequence). The V and J ends lost 3 bases and 5 bases respectively, with 7 bases between them. CDR3 sequence: CASSDGETEAFF. The CDR3 nucleotides are TGCGCCAGCAGTGATGGAGAGACTGAAGCTTTCTTT.

This clonotype appeared a few times. V gene TRBV11-2 combines with J gene TRBJ2-1; D is unclear. CDR1 and CDR2 from the germline V gene are SGHAT and FQNNGV. The CDR3 has 12 amino acids. Trimming pared 1 base from V and 7 bases from J, leaving 5 bases between. The chain's CDR3 is CASSLAENEQFF. The DNA of the CDR3 is TGTGCCAGCAGCTTAGCTGAAAATGAGCAGTTCTTC.

This clonotype was found a few times. The V and J genes are TRBV20-1 and TRBJ2-3; 9 bases agree with TRBD2. CDR1 is DFQATT and CDR2 is SNEGSKA in the germline V gene (reference sequence). Trimming cost V 5 bases and J 0 bases; bases outside gene matches: 15. This CDR3 comprises 18 residues. The CDR3 bases are TGCAGTGCTCCGACGGCAGAACTAGCGGGCACTAGCACAGATACGCAGTATTTT. It codes for CSAPTAELAGTSTDTQYF.

This clonotype was observed many times. The chain recombines TRBV13 with TRBJ2-1; no clear D gene. Germline V gene data show CDR1 as PRHDT and CDR2 as FYEKMQ (reference sequence). This CDR3 has 15 residues. V shed 5 bases and J shed 8 bases, with 19 bases lying between them. CDR3 nucleotides: TGTGCCAGCAGCCGCTCCGGACCGGTCATCCATGAGCAGTTCTTC. Amino acid sequence: CASSRSGPVIHEQFF. Together with reference TRBV13 and TRBJ2-1, the CDR3 gives the full variable domain: AAGVIQSPRHLIKEKRETATLKCYPIPRHDTVYWYQQGPGQDPQFLISFYEKMQSDKGSIPDRFSAQQFSDYHSELNMSSLELGDSALYFCASSRSGPVIHEQFFGPGTRLTVL.

This clonotype was observed a few times. The genes are TRBV6-5 and TRBJ2-5, with 7 bases aligning to TRBD2. The length of the CDR3 is 14 residues. Germline V gene data show CDR1 as MNHEY and CDR2 as SVGAGI. Trimming took 0 bases from V and 4 from J; bases not matched to a gene: 2. DNA for the CDR3: TGTGCCAGCAGTTACTCGGCGGGAGCAGAGACCCAGTACTTC. It encodes CASSYSAGAETQYF.

The chain carries TRBV6-2 or TRBV6-3 and TRBJ1-1, with D possibly matching TRBD1 (5 bases). CDR1 and CDR2 (germline): MNHEY, SVGEGT. This CDR3 has 13 residues. Trimming left V 6 bases short and J 6 bases short, with 14 bases between. The CDR3 DNA is TGTGCCAGCAGCCCCTTTGGGGGAGCTGAAGCTTTCTTT. Its translation is CASSPFGGAEAFF.

This clonotype has just a few counts. J is TRBJ1-1 and V is TRBV11-3; D is undetermined. Trimming removed 3 bases from V and 8 bases from J, with 16 bases in between. The CDR3 contains 14 residues. Germline V gene data show CDR1 as SGHNT and CDR2 as YENEEA. CDR3 in amino acids: CASSLWGNVNEAFF. CDR3 nucleotides: TGTGCCAGCAGCTTGTGGGGTAACGTAAACGAAGCTTTCTTT.

The chain uses TRBV7-9 and TRBJ2-2, with D possibly being TRBD2 (5 bases). Trimming removed 6 bases from V and 6 bases from J, with 11 bases in between. Germline CDR1 SEHNR, CDR2 FQNEAQ (reference sequence). This CDR3 has 13 amino acids. DNA of the CDR3: TGTGCCAGCAGGGCACCGGGATCCGGGGAGCTGTTTTTT. This sequence encodes CASRAPGSGELFF.

This clonotype has only a few counts. The genes are TRBV7-8 and TRBJ2-7; possible D gene TRBD1, 5 bases. The V and J ends lost 5 bases and 5 bases respectively, with 22 bases between them. There are 16 residues in the CDR3. Germline lookup yields CDR1 SGHVS and CDR2 FQNEAQ. The CDR3 nucleotides read TGTGCCAGCAGCGAAACAGGTGTACAGCTCGTCGACGAGCAGTACTTC. Translation: CASSETGVQLVDEQYF.

V usage is TRBV30 and J usage is TRBJ2-7; D ambiguous. The CDR3 loop spans 14 amino acids. Trimming left V 3 bases short and J 3 bases short, with 15 bases between. Germline V lookup: CDR1 GTSNPN, CDR2 SVGIG (reference sequence). The DNA of the CDR3 is TGTGCCTGGAGCCTACCCCGGGCCCTCTACGAGCAGTACTTC. This encodes CAWSLPRALYEQYF.

This clonotype was picked up a small number of times. V gene TRBV12-3 or TRBV12-4 combines with J gene TRBJ1-1, with TRBD1 matching over 9 bases. This CDR3 is built from 14 residues. V shed 4 bases and J 5 bases; nucleotides not matched to a gene: 5. CDR3 sequence: CASSYDRGGTEAFF. The CDR3 coding sequence is TGTGCCAGCAGTTACGACAGGGGGGGAACTGAAGCTTTCTTT.

A few counts support this clonotype. V and J are TRBV5-1 and TRBJ2-7, with D possibly matching TRBD1 (5 bases). Trimming pared 0 bases from V and 3 bases from J, leaving 13 bases between. The CDR3 contains 15 residues. The germline CDR1 and CDR2 sequences are SGHRS and YFSETQ. This CDR3 is CASSLEGFPLYEQYF. CDR3 nucleotides: TGCGCCAGCAGCTTGGAGGGGTTCCCCCTCTACGAGCAGTACTTC.

This chain links TRBV9 with TRBJ2-7; D may be TRBD2 (5 bases). The germline V gene encodes CDR1 SGDLS and CDR2 YYNGEE. This CDR3 has 14 residues. V was shortened by 4 bases and J by 2 bases, with 13 bases between the two germline ends. CDR3 in DNA: TGTGCCAGCAGCCCACGGGTAGCGACCTACGAGCAGTACTTC. It specifies CASSPRVATYEQYF.

This clonotype showed up just a few times. The rearrangement joins TRBV14 to TRBJ2-3; 11 bases fit TRBD2. This CDR3 is 15 amino acids long. Germline V lookup: CDR1 SGHDN, CDR2 FVKESK. Trimming cost V 4 bases and J 1 base; bases outside gene matches: 1. CDR3 sequence reads: CASSRLAGRTDTQYF. CDR3 coding DNA: TGTGCCAGCAGCCGACTAGCGGGACGCACAGATACGCAGTATTTT.

DNA of the CDR3: TGCAGCGTTGAGGGAGGTGGGGCCAACGTCCTGACTTTC. Translation: CSVEGGGANVLTF. The rearrangement uses TRBV29-1 and TRBJ2-6; the D gene is possibly TRBD2 (6 bases). The V gene lost 3 bases and the J gene lost 3 bases, with 6 bases spanning the gap. Germline CDR1 SQVTM, CDR2 ANQGSEA. CDR3 length: 13 amino acids.

The chain joins TRBV3-1 to TRBJ2-1; 13 bases are shared with TRBD2. Germline V gene lookup returns CDR1 LGHDT and CDR2 YNNKEL (reference sequence). This CDR3 has 16 amino acids. J was trimmed by 4 bases and V by 3 bases; bases with no gene match: 3. CDR3 residues: CASSHELAGGYNEQFF. In DNA, the CDR3 is TGTGCCAGCAGCCATGAACTAGCGGGGGGGTACAATGAGCAGTTCTTC.

The chain links TRBV4-3 to TRBJ2-1, with unresolved D. CDR3 length: 15 amino acids. The V gene lost 1 base and the J gene lost 4 bases, with 11 bases spanning the gap. From germline, CDR1 is LGHNA and CDR2 YSLEER. CDR3 protein: CASSQAGLPYNEQFF. CDR3 DNA: TGCGCCAGCAGCCAAGCCGGATTGCCGTACAATGAGCAGTTCTTC.

The chain employs TRBV29-1 and TRBJ2-1, with a possible D match to TRBD2 (6 bases). The CDR3 length is 14 residues. The germline gives CDR1 SQVTM, CDR2 ANQGSEA. The ends were cut back, 8 bases at V and 8 bases at J, with 22 bases in the middle. The CDR3 sequence is CSPRGGVLRDEQFF. The CDR3 nucleotides are TGCAGCCCCCGGGGCGGGGTATTAAGGGATGAGCAGTTCTTC.

The rearrangement joins TRBV3-1 to TRBJ2-1; D remains unclear. V gave up 1 base and J gave up 9 bases, with 22 bases separating them. In germline, CDR1 is LGHDT, CDR2 YNNKEL (reference sequence). This CDR3 is built from 17 residues. The CDR3 spells CASSQGLNTIIGAEQFF. CDR3 DNA sequence: TGTGCCAGCAGCCAAGGGCTCAACACGATAATAGGCGCTGAGCAGTTCTTC.

The chain employs TRBV20-1 and TRBJ2-1; TRBD2 is a possible D gene (6 bases). This CDR3 spans 14 amino acids. CDR1 and CDR2 (germline): DFQATT, SNEGSKA (reference sequence). The V gene lost 4 bases and the J gene lost 0 bases, with 10 bases spanning the gap. The CDR3 region has the DNA TGCAGTGCTACGGGACTCGTCTCCTACAATGAGCAGTTCTTC. Residues: CSATGLVSYNEQFF.

In the case of this clonotype: Possible read error: a much larger clone is one base away. V and J are TRBV27 and TRBJ1-6, with TRBD1 matching 7 bases. Germline V gives CDR1 MNHEY, CDR2 SMNVEV (reference sequence). J gave up 6 bases and V 3 bases, and 2 bases lay outside the gene matches. CDR3 length: 14 residues. The DNA for the CDR3 is TGTGCCAGCAGTTTGGGGACAGCTAATTCACCCCTCCACTTT. It codes for CASSLGTANSPLHF.